The 26 T cell receptor beta chains reported below all come from one sample, sequenced in a study of blood T cell repertoires in COVID-19. Only in-frame clones appear in the TCRdb table, and some are missing; sequencing was by immunoSEQ multiplex PCR. The sample carries roughly 230,000 clones, approximately 81% recorded once. Sequenced: peripheral blood. The source is a middle-aged man with acute or convalescent COVID-19.

The chain uses TRBV6-1 and TRBJ2-7; a weak D match, TRBD2 (6 bases). Deletions cut 1 base from V and 2 bases from J, with 9 bases between. Germline V gene data show CDR1 as MNHNS and CDR2 as SASEGT. The CDR3 runs to 14 residues. Written as DNA, the CDR3 is TGTGCCAGCAGTGAAGTATGGGGGGCCTACGAGCAGTACTTC. Translation: CASSEVWGAYEQYF.

The rearrangement links TRBV7-3 to TRBJ2-2, with 9 bases matching TRBD1. This CDR3 is built from 14 residues. With V trimmed by 7 bases and J by 7 bases, 7 bases remained unmatched. Per germline, CDR1 SGHTA and CDR2 FQGTGA. CDR3 region: CASTSQGAGGELFF. The DNA of the CDR3 is TGTGCCAGCACCTCACAGGGGGCTGGCGGGGAGCTGTTTTTT.

This clone was observed a handful of times. This rearrangement joins TRBV7-9 to TRBJ2-1; TRBD2 matches 10 bases. CDR3 length equals 15 residues. Germline CDR1 reads SEHNR; CDR2 reads FQNEAQ (reference sequence). Germline trimming cut 5 bases from V and 8 bases from J; bases unmatched to any gene: 9. CDR3 loop: CASSPAPAGGDEQFF. The CDR3 bases are TGTGCCAGCAGCCCCGCCCCAGCGGGGGGGGATGAGCAGTTCTTC.

The rearrangement joins TRBV7-9 to TRBJ2-5, with 7 bases that match TRBD1. CDR3 length: 14 residues. Germline V gene sequence: CDR1 SEHNR, CDR2 FQNEAQ (reference sequence). V was clipped by 6 bases and J by 3 bases; unmatched bases: 7. The DNA for the CDR3 is TGTGCCAGCAGTCGCCGACAGGGAGAAGAGACCCAGTACTTC. Its protein product is CASSRRQGEETQYF. Full variable domain (outside the CDR3, taken from reference TRBV7-9 and TRBJ2-5): DTGVSQNPRHKITKRGQNVTFRCDPISEHNRLYWYRQTLGQGPEFLTYFQNEAQLEKSRLLSDRFSAERPKGSFSTLEIQRTEQGDSAMYLCASSRRQGEETQYFGPGTRLLVL.

The rearrangement uses TRBV14 and TRBJ1-1; 7 positions agree with TRBD1. The CDR3 runs to 15 residues. V lost 4 bases and J lost 5; bases outside the gene matches: 10. Germline V gives CDR1 SGHDN, CDR2 FVKESK. CDR3: CASSRRGRGETEAFF. CDR3 DNA sequence: TGTGCCAGCAGCCGTAGGGGCAGGGGGGAGACTGAAGCTTTCTTT.

The chain couples TRBV30 to TRBJ2-5; 9 nucleotides match TRBD1. This CDR3 has 14 residues. With V trimmed by 3 bases and J by 2 bases, 4 bases remained unmatched. The germline CDR1 and CDR2 sequences are GTSNPN and SVGIG (reference sequence). The CDR3 loop is CAWRGDRVQETQYF. The CDR3 nucleotides are TGTGCCTGGAGGGGGGACAGGGTGCAAGAGACCCAGTACTTC.

This clone was recorded only once. The rearrangement uses TRBV3-1 (or the pseudogene TRBV3-2) and TRBJ2-3, with D hard to call. The CDR3 runs to 16 residues. Germline V gives CDR1 LGHDT, CDR2 YNNKEL (reference sequence). The V end lost 1 base, the J end lost 4 bases, and 15 bases lay between the germline ends. The CDR3, as DNA: TGTGCCAGCAGCCAAGTCCCCGGCGGCGTCTCAGATACGCAGTATTTT. Translation gives CASSQVPGGVSDTQYF.

The J gene is TRBJ1-2, the V gene TRBV3-1 (or the pseudogene TRBV3-2), with D perhaps TRBD1 (5 bases). CDR3 length: 15 residues. Trimming pared 2 bases from V and 3 bases from J, leaving 13 bases between. Germline assignment: CDR1 LGHDT and CDR2 YNNKEL (reference sequence). Written as DNA, the CDR3 is TGTGCCAGCAGCCAAAGGGGTTACTCGGACTATGGCTACACCTTC. It translates to CASSQRGYSDYGYTF.

This clone has just one count. The chain recombines TRBV5-1 with TRBJ1-1, with 8 bases that match TRBD1. The CDR3 totals 13 residues. The trim removed 5 bases at V and 5 bases at J, leaving 5 bases unmatched. In germline, CDR1 is SGHRS, CDR2 YFSETQ. CDR3 in DNA: TGCGCCAGCAGGGGAACAGGGGGAACTGAAGCTTTCTTT. Protein sequence: CASRGTGGTEAFF.

The chain recombines TRBV7-3 with TRBJ2-1, with TRBD2 identical over 9 bases. The germline gives CDR1 SGHTA, CDR2 FQGTGA. Trimming removed 4 bases from V and 7 bases from J; junction bases left unmatched: 5. The CDR3 has 14 residues. The CDR3 region is CASSYAGGSNEQFF. Written as DNA, the CDR3 is TGTGCCAGCAGCTACGCGGGGGGGAGTAATGAGCAGTTCTTC.

The chain is built from TRBV6-1 and TRBJ1-1; D might be TRBD1 (5 bases). This CDR3 region has 15 residues. Trimming took off 2 bases at V and 4 bases at J, with 14 bases between the two ends. Per the germline V gene, CDR1 is MNHNS and CDR2 is SASEGT. The DNA of the CDR3 is TGTGCCAGCAGTGAATTCCAGGGTTGGACCACTGAAGCTTTCTTT. This gives the protein CASSEFQGWTTEAFF.

The chain uses TRBV3-1 (or the pseudogene TRBV3-2) and TRBJ1-2; 7 bases line up with TRBD1. This CDR3 region has 13 residues. The ends lost 4 bases at V and 8 bases at J; junction bases unmatched: 7. CDR1 is LGHDT and CDR2 is YNNKEL in the germline V gene (reference sequence). The CDR3 sequence: CASSPRDSFGYTF. DNA for the CDR3: TGTGCCAGCAGCCCCCGGGACAGCTTCGGCTACACCTTC.

This rearrangement joins TRBV5-1 to TRBJ1-1; TRBD1 aligns across 7 bases. CDR3 length: 14 residues. Germline-derived CDR1 and CDR2 are SGHRS and YFSETQ. The trim removed 5 bases at V and 4 bases at J, leaving 8 bases unmatched. CDR3 DNA: TGCGCCAGCAGGGAATCAGGGGGTGGCACTGAAGCTTTCTTT. Encoded protein: CASRESGGGTEAFF. Full variable domain (missing parts from reference TRBV5-1 and TRBJ1-1): KAGVTQTPRYLIKTRGQQVTLSCSPISGHRSVSWYQQTPGQGLQFLFEYFSETQRNKGNFPGRFSGRQFSNSRSEMNVSTLELGDSALYLCASRESGGGTEAFFGQGTRLTVV.

The rearrangement joins TRBV9 to TRBJ1-1; no firm D call. The CDR3 sequence is 16 residues long. Germline CDR1 SGDLS, CDR2 YYNGEE. V was clipped by 0 bases and J by 0 bases, with 12 bases between them. The CDR3 spells CASSVAGSQVNTEAFF. The CDR3 DNA reads TGTGCCAGCAGCGTAGCGGGAAGTCAGGTGAACACTGAAGCTTTCTTT.

The chain uses TRBV5-1 and TRBJ1-1, with 10 bases aligning to TRBD1. The CDR3 has 17 residues. CDR1 is SGHRS and CDR2 is YFSETQ in the germline V gene. The junction had 6 bases not matched to a gene; V was cut back by 0 bases and J by 1 base. The CDR3, as DNA: TGCGCCAGCAGCTTGGGGGACAGGGGTATTCGGAACACTGAAGCTTTCTTT. Amino acids: CASSLGDRGIRNTEAFF.

The chain has TRBV5-1 and TRBJ1-1; D call uncertain. V was pared by 1 base and J by 1 base, with 8 bases between. Germline assignment: CDR1 SGHRS and CDR2 YFSETQ. The CDR3 runs to 14 residues. CDR3 loop: CASSLTSANTEAFF. CDR3 sequence (DNA): TGCGCCAGCAGCTTGACCAGCGCGAACACTGAAGCTTTCTTT.

V and J are TRBV10-3 and TRBJ1-2; D is undetermined. Trimming shortened V by 3 bases and J by 8 bases, and 22 bases separated the two germline ends. The CDR3 totals 16 residues. CDR1 is ENHRY, CDR2 SYGVKD, per germline. This chain's CDR3 is CAISDRGGIIAEGYTF. The DNA for the CDR3 is TGTGCCATCAGTGATCGGGGAGGGATCATAGCGGAGGGCTACACCTTC.

The chain joins TRBV7-8 to TRBJ1-3; TRBD1 matches 9 bases. The germline gives CDR1 SGHVS, CDR2 FQNEAQ. V shed 5 bases and J 2 bases; nucleotides not matched to a gene: 13. The CDR3 spans 18 residues. CDR3 nucleotide sequence: TGTGCCAGCAGCCGAGGAACAGGGGGCAGGGGCGCTGGAAACACCATATATTTT. It yields the protein CASSRGTGGRGAGNTIYF.

The chain employs TRBV5-1 and TRBJ2-7; 7 nucleotides align to TRBD2. Germline V gives CDR1 SGHRS, CDR2 YFSETQ. Trimming at V came to 1 base and at J to 3 bases, leaving 1 base not matched to a gene. The CDR3 is 13 amino acids. The CDR3 region is CASSLRGDYEQYF. Written as DNA, the CDR3 is TGCGCCAGCAGCTTGCGGGGGGACTACGAGCAGTACTTC.

The sample holds one count of this clone. The chain joins TRBV11-2 to TRBJ1-5, with TRBD1 matching over 7 bases. Trimming at V came to 3 bases and at J to 2 bases, leaving 10 bases not matched to a gene. Germline V gives CDR1 SGHAT, CDR2 FQNNGV. The CDR3 loop spans 17 amino acids. The CDR3 here is CASSLGEGARGNQPQHF. Written as DNA, the CDR3 is TGTGCCAGCAGCTTGGGAGAGGGGGCGCGTGGCAATCAGCCCCAGCATTTT.

J is TRBJ1-2 and V is TRBV5-6; 7 nucleotides line up with TRBD1. V shed 5 bases, J shed 4 bases, and the junction held 2 bases outside the gene matches. Germline lookup yields CDR1 SGHDT and CDR2 YYEEEE. This CDR3 is 12 amino acids long. CDR3 sequence (DNA): TGTGCCAGCAGGGACAGGCTCTATGGCTACACCTTC. This sequence encodes CASRDRLYGYTF. The whole variable domain, filled in from reference TRBV5-6 and TRBJ1-2, reads DAGVTQSPTHLIKTRGQQVTLRCSPKSGHDTVSWYQQALGQGPQFIFQYYEEEERQRGNFPDRFSGHQFPNYSSELNVNALLLGDSALYLCASRDRLYGYTFGSGTRLTVV.

The chain combines TRBV15 with TRBJ1-1; 7 bases are shared with TRBD1. The J segment lost 4 bases and the V segment lost 3 bases, leaving 14 bases of the junction unmatched. The CDR3 consists of 17 residues. The germline CDR1 and CDR2 sequences are LNHNV and YYDKDF (reference sequence). CDR3 amino acids: CATSRTYGTGVTTEAFF. The CDR3, as DNA: TGTGCCACCAGCAGGACCTACGGCACAGGGGTTACCACTGAAGCTTTCTTT.

This clone was detected once. V and J are TRBV5-1 and TRBJ2-2; D is unclear. The CDR3 is 13 amino acids. The V and J ends lost 1 base and 9 bases respectively, with 10 bases between them. Germline CDR1 and CDR2: SGHRS and YFSETQ. The CDR3 reads CASSLLGIRELFF. The DNA of the CDR3 is TGCGCCAGCAGCTTGTTGGGCATCAGGGAGCTGTTTTTT.

Comment on this clone: The junction and the germline gene differ at one end; a read error may be behind it. Other DNA variants within this sample encode the same CDR3. The V and J genes are TRBV7-7 and TRBJ2-2; 10 bases fit TRBD1. The CDR3 runs 16 residues. Germline lookup yields CDR1 SSHAT and CDR2 FNYEAQ (reference sequence). The CDR3 nucleotides are TGTGCTAGCAGCTCAACCGGGACAGGGGTCCCCGGGGAGCTGTTTTTT. Residues: CASSSTGTGVPGELFF.

The V call is TRBV5-1, the J call TRBJ2-3; 7 nucleotides agree with TRBD2. There are 16 residues in the CDR3. Germline-derived CDR1 and CDR2 are SGHRS and YFSETQ. Trimming removed 0 bases from V and 6 bases from J; junction bases left unmatched: 10. The CDR3 nucleotides are TGCGCCAGCAGCTTGGTCCTAGAACTAGCGCGGGATACGCAGTATTTT. Protein product: CASSLVLELARDTQYF.

This clone was counted a single time. This chain links TRBV9 with TRBJ1-3; D call uncertain. There are 15 residues in the CDR3. Trimming shortened V by 4 bases and J by 0 bases, and 11 bases separated the two germline ends. Germline V CDR1 and CDR2: SGDLS, YYNGEE. The CDR3 DNA sequence: TGTGCCAGCAGCCCGCGCCAGGACTCTGGAAACACCATATATTTT. Translation: CASSPRQDSGNTIYF.